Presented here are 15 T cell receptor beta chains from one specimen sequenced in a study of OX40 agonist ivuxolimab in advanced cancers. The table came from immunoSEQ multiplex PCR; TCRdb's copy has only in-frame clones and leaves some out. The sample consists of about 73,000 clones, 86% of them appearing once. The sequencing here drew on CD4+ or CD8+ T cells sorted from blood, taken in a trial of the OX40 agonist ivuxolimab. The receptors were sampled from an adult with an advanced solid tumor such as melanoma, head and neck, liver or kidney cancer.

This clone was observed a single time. The CDR3 protein is CASFQGGVSSPYEQYF. The DNA of the CDR3 is TGTGCCAGCTTCCAAGGGGGGGTAAGCAGCCCCTACGAGCAGTACTTC. The gene calls are TRBV28 and TRBJ2-7; tentative D call: TRBD2 (7 bases). The CDR3 contains 16 residues. The ends were cut back, 8 bases at V and 2 bases at J, with 22 bases in the middle. CDR1 and CDR2 (germline): MDHEN, SYDVKM.

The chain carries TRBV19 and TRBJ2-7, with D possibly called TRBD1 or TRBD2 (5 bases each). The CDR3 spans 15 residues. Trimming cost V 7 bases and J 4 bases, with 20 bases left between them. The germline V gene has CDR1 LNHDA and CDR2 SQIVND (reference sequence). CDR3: CASNDPGALVYEQYF. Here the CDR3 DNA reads TGTGCCAGTAATGATCCCGGGGCCCTAGTGTACGAGCAGTACTTC.

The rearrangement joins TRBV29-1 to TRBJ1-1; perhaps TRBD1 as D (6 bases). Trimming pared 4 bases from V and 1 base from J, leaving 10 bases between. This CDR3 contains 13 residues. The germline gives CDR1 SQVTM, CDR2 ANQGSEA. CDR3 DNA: TGCAGCGTTGGCAAGGGGGGGAACACTGAAGCTTTCTTT. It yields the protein CSVGKGGNTEAFF.

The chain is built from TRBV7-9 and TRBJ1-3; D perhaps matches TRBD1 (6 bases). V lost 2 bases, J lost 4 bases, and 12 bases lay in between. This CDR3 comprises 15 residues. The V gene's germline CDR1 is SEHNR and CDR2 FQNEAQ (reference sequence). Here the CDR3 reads CASSLLTGPGNTIYF. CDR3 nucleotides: TGTGCCAGCAGCTTACTTACAGGGCCCGGAAACACCATATATTTT.

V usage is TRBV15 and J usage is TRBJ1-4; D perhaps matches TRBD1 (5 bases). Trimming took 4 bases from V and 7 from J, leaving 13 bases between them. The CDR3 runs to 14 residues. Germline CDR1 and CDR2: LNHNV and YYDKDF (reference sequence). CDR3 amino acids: CATSKGRLGEKLFF. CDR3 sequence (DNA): TGTGCCACCAGCAAGGGACGGCTCGGTGAAAAACTGTTTTTT.

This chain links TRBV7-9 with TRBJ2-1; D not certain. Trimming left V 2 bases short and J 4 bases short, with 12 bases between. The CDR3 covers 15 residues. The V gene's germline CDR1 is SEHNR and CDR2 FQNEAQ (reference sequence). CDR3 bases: TGTGCCAGCAGCTTATTTAGGCAGTTATACAATGAGCAGTTCTTC. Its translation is CASSLFRQLYNEQFF. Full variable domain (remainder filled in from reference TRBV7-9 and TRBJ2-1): DTGVSQNPRHKITKRGQNVTFRCDPISEHNRLYWYRQTLGQGPEFLTYFQNEAQLEKSRLLSDRFSAERPKGSFSTLEIQRTEQGDSAMYLCASSLFRQLYNEQFFGPGTRLTVL.

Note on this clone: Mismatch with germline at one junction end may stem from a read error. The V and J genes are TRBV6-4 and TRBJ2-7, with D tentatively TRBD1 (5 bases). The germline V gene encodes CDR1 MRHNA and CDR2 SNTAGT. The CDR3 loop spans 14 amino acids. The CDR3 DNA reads TGTGCCAGCAGTGTTACAGGCACCTCCTCCGAGCAGTACTTC. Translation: CASSVTGTSSEQYF.

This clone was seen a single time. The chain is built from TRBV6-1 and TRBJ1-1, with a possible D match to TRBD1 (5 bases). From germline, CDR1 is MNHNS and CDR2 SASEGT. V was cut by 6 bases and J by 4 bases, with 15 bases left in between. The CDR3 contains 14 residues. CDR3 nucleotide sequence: TGTGCCAGCAGCCGCAGGGTATGGGGCACTGAAGCTTTCTTT. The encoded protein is CASSRRVWGTEAFF.

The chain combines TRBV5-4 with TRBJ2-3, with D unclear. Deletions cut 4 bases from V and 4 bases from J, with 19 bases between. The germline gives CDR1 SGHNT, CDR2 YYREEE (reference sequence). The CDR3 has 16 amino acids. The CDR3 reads CASSPEKITSADTQYF. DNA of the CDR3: TGTGCCAGCAGCCCAGAAAAGATAACATCGGCAGATACGCAGTATTTT. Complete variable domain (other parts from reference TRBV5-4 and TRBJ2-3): ETGVTQSPTHLIKTRGQQVTLRCSSQSGHNTVSWYQQALGQGPQFIFQYYREEENGRGNFPPRFSGLQFPNYSSELNVNALELDDSALYLCASSPEKITSADTQYFGPGTRLTVL.

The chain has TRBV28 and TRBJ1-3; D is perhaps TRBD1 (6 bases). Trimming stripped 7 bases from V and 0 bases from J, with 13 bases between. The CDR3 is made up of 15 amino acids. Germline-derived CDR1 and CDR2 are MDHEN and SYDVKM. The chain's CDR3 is CASTVGGNSGNTIYF. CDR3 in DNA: TGTGCCAGCACCGTAGGGGGGAACTCTGGAAACACCATATATTTT.

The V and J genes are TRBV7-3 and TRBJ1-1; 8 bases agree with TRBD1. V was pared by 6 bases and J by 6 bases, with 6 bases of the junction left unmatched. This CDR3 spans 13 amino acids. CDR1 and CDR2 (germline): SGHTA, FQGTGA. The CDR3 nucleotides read TGTGCCAGCAGTCGGACAGGGAAGGCTGAAGCTTTCTTT. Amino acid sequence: CASSRTGKAEAFF.

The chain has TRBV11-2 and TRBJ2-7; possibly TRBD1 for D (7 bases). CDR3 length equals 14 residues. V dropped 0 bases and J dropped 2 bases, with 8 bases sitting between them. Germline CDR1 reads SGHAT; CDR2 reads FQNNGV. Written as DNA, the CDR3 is TGTGCCAGCAGCTTAGACAGGGGGGCCTACGAGCAGTACTTC. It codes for CASSLDRGAYEQYF. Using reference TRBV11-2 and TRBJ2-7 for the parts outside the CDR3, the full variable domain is EAGVAQSPRYKIIEKRQSVAFWCNPISGHATLYWYQQILGQGPKLLIQFQNNGVVDDSQLPKDRFSAERLKGVDSTLKIQPAKLEDSAVYLCASSLDRGAYEQYFGPGTRLTVT.

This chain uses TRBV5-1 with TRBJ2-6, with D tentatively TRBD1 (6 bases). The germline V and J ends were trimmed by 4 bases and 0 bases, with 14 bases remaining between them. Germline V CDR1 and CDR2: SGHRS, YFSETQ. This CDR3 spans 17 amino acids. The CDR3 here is CASSMGIGGSGANVLTF. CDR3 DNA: TGCGCCAGCAGCATGGGTATAGGGGGCTCTGGGGCCAACGTCCTGACTTTC.

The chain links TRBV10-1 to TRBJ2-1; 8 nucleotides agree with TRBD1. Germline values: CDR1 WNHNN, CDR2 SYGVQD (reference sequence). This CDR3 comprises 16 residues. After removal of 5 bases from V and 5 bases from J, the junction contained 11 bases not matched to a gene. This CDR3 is CASSRPGTGDNNEQFF. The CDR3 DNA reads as TGCGCCAGCAGTCGACCCGGGACAGGCGACAACAATGAGCAGTTCTTC.

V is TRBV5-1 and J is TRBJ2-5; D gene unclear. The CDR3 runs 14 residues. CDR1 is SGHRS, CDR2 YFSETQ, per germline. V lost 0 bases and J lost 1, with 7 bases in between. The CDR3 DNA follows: TGCGCCAGCAGCTTGGCCTTCCTCCAAGAGACCCAGTACTTC. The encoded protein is CASSLAFLQETQYF.